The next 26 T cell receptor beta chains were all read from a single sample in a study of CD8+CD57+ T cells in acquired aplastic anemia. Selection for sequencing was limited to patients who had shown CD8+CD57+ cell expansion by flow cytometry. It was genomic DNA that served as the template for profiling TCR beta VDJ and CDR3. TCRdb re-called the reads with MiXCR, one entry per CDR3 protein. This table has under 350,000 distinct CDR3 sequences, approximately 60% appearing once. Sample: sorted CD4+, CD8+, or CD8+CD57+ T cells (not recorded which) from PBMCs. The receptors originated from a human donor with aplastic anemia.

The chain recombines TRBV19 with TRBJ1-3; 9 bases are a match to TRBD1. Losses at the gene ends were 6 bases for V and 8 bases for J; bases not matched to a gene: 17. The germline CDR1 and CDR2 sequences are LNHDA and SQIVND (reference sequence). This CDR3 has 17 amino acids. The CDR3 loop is CASSMDRGRTYGYTIYF. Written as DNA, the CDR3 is TGTGCCAGTAGCATGGACAGGGGACGTACCTATGGCTACACCATATATTTT.

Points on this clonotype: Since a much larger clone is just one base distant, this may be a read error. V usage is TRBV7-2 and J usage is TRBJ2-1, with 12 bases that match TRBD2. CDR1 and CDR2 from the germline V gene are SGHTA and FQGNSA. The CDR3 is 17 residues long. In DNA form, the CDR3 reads TGTGACAGCAGCCAGAGAGAGGCTAGCGGGGGGGCAGATGAGCAGTTCTTC. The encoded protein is CDSSQREASGGADEQFF.

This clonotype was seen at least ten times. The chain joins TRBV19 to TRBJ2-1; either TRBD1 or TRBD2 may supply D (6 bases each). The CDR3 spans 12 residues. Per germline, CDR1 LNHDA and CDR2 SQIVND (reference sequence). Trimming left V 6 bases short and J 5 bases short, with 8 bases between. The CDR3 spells CASRRGDNEQFF. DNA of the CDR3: TGTGCCAGTAGGAGGGGGGACAATGAGCAGTTCTTC.

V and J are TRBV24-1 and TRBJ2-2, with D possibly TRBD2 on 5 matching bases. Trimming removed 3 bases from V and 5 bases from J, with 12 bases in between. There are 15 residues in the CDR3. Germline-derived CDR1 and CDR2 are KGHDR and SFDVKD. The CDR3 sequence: CATSDPRTGTGELFF. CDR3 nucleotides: TGTGCCACCAGTGATCCTAGGACTGGGACCGGGGAGCTGTTTTTT.

In DNA form, the CDR3 reads TGTGCCAGCAGCATACTACAGGGGGGAGAGACCCAGTACTTC. Translated, it gives CASSILQGGETQYF. The rearrangement uses TRBV7-8 and TRBJ2-5; TRBD1 aligns across 8 bases. The CDR3 has 14 residues. CDR1 is SGHVS, CDR2 FQNEAQ, per germline. V dropped 5 bases and J dropped 4; count of bases not matched to a gene: 6.

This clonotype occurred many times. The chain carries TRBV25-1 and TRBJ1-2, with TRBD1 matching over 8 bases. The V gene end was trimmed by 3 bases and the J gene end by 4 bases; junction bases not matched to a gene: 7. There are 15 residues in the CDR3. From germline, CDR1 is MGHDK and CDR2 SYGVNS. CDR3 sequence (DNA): TGTGCCAGCAGTGATTCACCGGACAGGGCCTATGGCTACACCTTC. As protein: CASSDSPDRAYGYTF.

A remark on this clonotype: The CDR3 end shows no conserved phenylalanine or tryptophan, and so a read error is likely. The CDR3 region is CASSLGSGLASSGELFS. CDR3 nucleotides: TGTGCCAGCAGCTTAGGTTCGGGACTAGCCTCTTCCGGGGAGCTGTTTTCT. The chain links TRBV7-6 to TRBJ2-2; TRBD2 matches at 9 bases. Losses at the gene ends were 1 base for V and 6 bases for J; bases not matched to a gene: 9. This CDR3 contains 17 residues. The V gene's germline CDR1 is SGHVS and CDR2 FNYEAQ.

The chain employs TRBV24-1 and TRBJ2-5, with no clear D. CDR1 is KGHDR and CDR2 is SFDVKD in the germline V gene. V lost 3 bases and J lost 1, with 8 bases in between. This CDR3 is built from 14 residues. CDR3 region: CATSDPRCQETQYF. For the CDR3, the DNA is TGTGCCACCAGTGATCCTAGGTGCCAAGAGACCCAGTACTTC.

CDR3 sequence reads: CASSLAGLKETQYF. CDR3 sequence (DNA): TGTGCCAGCAGCTTAGCAGGTCTAAAAGAGACCCAGTACTTC. The rearrangement uses TRBV7-2 and TRBJ2-5; D gene unclear. This CDR3 region has 14 residues. Germline loops: CDR1 SGHTA, CDR2 FQGNSA. Trimming pared 0 bases from V and 3 bases from J, leaving 8 bases between.

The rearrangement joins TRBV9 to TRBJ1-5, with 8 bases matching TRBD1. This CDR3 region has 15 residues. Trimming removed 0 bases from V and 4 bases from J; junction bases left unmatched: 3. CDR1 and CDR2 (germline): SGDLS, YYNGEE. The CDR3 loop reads CASSVGGTGNQPQHF. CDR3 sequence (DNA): TGTGCCAGCAGCGTAGGAGGGACAGGTAATCAGCCCCAGCATTTT.

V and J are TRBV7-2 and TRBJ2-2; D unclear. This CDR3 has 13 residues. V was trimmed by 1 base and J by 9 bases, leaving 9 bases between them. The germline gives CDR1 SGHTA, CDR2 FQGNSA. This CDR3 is CASSLEERRELFF. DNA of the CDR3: TGTGCCAGCAGCTTAGAGGAAAGGAGGGAGCTGTTTTTT. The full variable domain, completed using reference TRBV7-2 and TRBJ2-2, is GAGVSQSPSNKVTEKGKDVELRCDPISGHTALYWYRQSLGQGLEFLIYFQGNSAPDKSGLPSDRFSAERTGGSVSTLTIQRTQQEDSAVYLCASSLEERRELFFGEGSRLTVL.

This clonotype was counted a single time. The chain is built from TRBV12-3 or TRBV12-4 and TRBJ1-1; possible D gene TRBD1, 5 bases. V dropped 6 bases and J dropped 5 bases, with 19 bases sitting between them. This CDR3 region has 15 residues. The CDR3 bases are TGTGCCAGCAGCTTAACCCCCCGGGGGGAGACTGAAGCTTTCTTT. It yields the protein CASSLTPRGETEAFF.

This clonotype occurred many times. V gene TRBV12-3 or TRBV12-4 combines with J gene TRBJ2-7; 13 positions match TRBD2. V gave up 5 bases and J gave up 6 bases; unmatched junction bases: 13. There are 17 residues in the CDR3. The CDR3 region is CASSPLGTSGKRVEQYF. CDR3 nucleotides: TGTGCCAGCAGTCCCCTGGGGACTAGCGGGAAGCGGGTCGAGCAGTACTTC.

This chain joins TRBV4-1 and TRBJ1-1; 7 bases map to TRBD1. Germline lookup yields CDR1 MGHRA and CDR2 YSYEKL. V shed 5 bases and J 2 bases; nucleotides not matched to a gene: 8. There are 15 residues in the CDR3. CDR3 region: CASSSTQGLNTEAFF. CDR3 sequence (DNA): TGCGCCAGCAGCTCAACACAGGGGCTTAACACTGAAGCTTTCTTT.

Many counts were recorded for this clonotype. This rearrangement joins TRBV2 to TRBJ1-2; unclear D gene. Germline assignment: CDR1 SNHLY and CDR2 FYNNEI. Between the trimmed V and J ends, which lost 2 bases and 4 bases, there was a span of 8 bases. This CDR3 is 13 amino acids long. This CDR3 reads CASSEQALYGYTF. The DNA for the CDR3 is TGTGCCAGCAGTGAACAGGCGCTCTATGGCTACACCTTC.

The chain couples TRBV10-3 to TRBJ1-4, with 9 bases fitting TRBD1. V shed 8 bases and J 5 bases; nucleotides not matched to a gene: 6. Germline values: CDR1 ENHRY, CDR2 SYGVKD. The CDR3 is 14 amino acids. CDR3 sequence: CAIGTGTGNEKLFF. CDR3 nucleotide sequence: TGTGCCATCGGGACCGGGACAGGGAATGAAAAACTGTTTTTT.

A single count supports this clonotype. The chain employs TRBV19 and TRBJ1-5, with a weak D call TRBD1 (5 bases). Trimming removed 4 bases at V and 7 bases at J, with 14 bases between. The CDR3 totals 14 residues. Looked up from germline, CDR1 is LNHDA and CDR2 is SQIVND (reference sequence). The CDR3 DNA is TGTGCCAGTAGTACAACAGGACACGGGCAGCCCCAGCATTTT. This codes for CASSTTGHGQPQHF.

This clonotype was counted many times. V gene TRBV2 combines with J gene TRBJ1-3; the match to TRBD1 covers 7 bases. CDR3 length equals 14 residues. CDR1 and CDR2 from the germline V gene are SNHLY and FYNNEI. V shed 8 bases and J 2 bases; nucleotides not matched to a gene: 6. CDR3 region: CASQGGSPGNTIYF. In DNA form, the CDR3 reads TGTGCCAGCCAGGGGGGGTCGCCTGGAAACACCATATATTTT.

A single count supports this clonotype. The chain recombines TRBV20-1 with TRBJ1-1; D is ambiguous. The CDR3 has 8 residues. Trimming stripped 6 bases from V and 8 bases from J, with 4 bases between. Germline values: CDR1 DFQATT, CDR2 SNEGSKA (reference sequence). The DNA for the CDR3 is TGCAGTGCCGGGGAAGCTTTCTTT. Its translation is CSAGEAFF.

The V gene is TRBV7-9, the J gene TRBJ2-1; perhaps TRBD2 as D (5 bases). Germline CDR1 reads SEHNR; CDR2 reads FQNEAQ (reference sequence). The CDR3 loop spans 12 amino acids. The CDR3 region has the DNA TGTGCGTTAGAAGCGGCCTACAATGAGCAGTTCTTC. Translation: CALEAAYNEQFF.

The CDR3 here is CASSLEAGTYFRAFF. The CDR3 DNA sequence: TGTGCCAGCAGCTTAGAGGCCGGGACTTACTTTCGAGCTTTCTTT. This chain joins TRBV7-9 and TRBJ1-1; D possibly corresponds to TRBD1 (5 bases). Germline lookup yields CDR1 SEHNR and CDR2 FQNEAQ (reference sequence). This CDR3 spans 15 amino acids. V lost 1 base, J lost 10 bases, and 19 bases lay in between.

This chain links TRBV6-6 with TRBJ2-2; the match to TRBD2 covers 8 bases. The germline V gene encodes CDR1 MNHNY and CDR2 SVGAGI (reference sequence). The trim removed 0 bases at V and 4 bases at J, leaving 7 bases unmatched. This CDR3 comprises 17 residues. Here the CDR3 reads CASSYSPTGGITGELFF. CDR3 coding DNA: TGTGCCAGCAGTTACTCTCCGACGGGGGGGATCACCGGGGAGCTGTTTTTT.

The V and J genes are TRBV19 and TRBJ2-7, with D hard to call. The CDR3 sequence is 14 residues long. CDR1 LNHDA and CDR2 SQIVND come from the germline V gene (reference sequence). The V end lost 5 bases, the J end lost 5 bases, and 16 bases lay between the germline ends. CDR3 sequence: CASSWAGQSHEQYF. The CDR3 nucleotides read TGTGCCAGTAGTTGGGCCGGGCAGTCCCACGAGCAGTACTTC.

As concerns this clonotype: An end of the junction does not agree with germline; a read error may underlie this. The DNA of the CDR3 is TGTGCCAGCAGTTACAACCCGACAGCTTTCTTT. Translated: CASSYNPTAFF. The V call is TRBV10-3, the J call TRBJ1-1; D call uncertain. CDR1 and CDR2 from the germline V gene are ENHRY and SYGVKD. The CDR3 totals 11 residues.

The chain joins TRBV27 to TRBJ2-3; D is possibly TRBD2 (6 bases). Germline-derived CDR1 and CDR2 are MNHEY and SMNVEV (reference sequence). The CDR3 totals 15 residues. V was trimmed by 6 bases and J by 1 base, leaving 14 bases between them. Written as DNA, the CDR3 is TGTGCCAGCAGCCGAATAGCGGTAGGCACAGATACGCAGTATTTT. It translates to CASSRIAVGTDTQYF.

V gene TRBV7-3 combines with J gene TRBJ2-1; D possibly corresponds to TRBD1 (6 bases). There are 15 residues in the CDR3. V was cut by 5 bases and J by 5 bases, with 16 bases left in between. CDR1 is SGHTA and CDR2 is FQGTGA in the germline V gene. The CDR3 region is CASSAADSYNNEQFF. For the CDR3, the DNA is TGTGCCAGCAGCGCAGCGGACAGTTATAACAATGAGCAGTTCTTC.